Listed below are T cell receptor beta chains from one sample, sequenced in a study of T cells in Graves' hyperthyroidism and ophthalmopathy. MiXCR, run by TCRdb on the multiplex PCR reads, gives a single entry per CDR3 protein. The data hold about 560,000 distinct CDR3 sequences, with roughly 50% observed a single time. Source material: peripheral blood or thyroid tissue (not recorded which). The receptor source for this set is a young woman with Graves' hyperthyroidism. CDR3s include the opening cysteine and the closing phenylalanine or tryptophan.

cdr3_aa j_call v_call
CASSGVRGGTEAFF TRBJ1-1 TRBV12-3/TRBV12-4
CASSPVFLNTEAFF TRBJ1-1 TRBV4-1
CASSYRQSYEQYF TRBJ2-7 TRBV6-5
CASSQGQGDNSPLHF TRBJ1-6 TRBV7-9
CASSLITGTEAFF TRBJ1-1 TRBV11-1
CASSQLQGGFVGNQPQHF TRBJ1-5 TRBV19
CASSFGMFYEQYF TRBJ2-7 TRBV25-1
CSAEPGLAEYEQYF TRBJ2-7 TRBV20-1
CSASGAGGVYGYTF TRBJ1-2 TRBV20-1
CASSPFSQGANNSPLHF TRBJ1-6 TRBV9
CASSPKGQASSYEQYF TRBJ2-7 TRBV12-3/TRBV12-4
CASSLGGGGSYTF TRBJ1-2 TRBV7-8
CASSPRSSSGRADEQYF TRBJ2-7 TRBV11-1
CASSAGYTNQPQHF TRBJ1-5 TRBV7-2
CASSRHTEAFF TRBJ1-1 TRBV10-2
CASGLQGNQPQHF TRBJ1-5 TRBV12-3/TRBV12-4
CASSLIGGASYGYTF TRBJ1-2 TRBV5-1
CGGLDLTDTQYF TRBJ2-3 TRBV20-1
CSYWDTGGTQYF TRBJ2-5 TRBV29-1
CSARGDFGQGQETQYF TRBJ2-5 TRBV20-1
CASSGLLGTGTSNYGYTF TRBJ1-2 TRBV25-1
CASSVMEGYGYTF TRBJ1-2 TRBV2
CAIRLQGYDGYTIYF TRBJ1-3 TRBV10-3
CASSLAQGSAEKLFF TRBJ1-4 TRBV7-9
CASSLETSGRAGETQYF TRBJ2-5 TRBV7-9
CSAAGTGSSGANVLTF TRBJ2-6 TRBV29-1
CATGTGTYEQYF TRBJ2-7 TRBV10-3
CSASDREDTGELFF TRBJ2-2 TRBV20-1
CSEGQGTYEQYF TRBJ2-7 TRBV29-1
CSFTRGAEDGYTF TRBJ1-2 TRBV29-1
CASSAGQGKDEQYF TRBJ2-7 TRBV10-1
CASSPTSKGQGNYGYTF TRBJ1-2 TRBV7-9
CAAAASGRANTGELFF TRBJ2-2 TRBV10-3
CASSLVLGQHYEQYF TRBJ2-7 TRBV7-2
CATSRGPGSPLHF TRBJ1-6 TRBV15
CASSPGFYEKLFF TRBJ1-4 TRBV16
CASSLTMNTEAFF TRBJ1-1 TRBV5-1
CASSIEVGNEAFF TRBJ1-1 TRBV19
CASRTMGVYGYTF TRBJ1-2 TRBV6-1
CASTSLGYGGVTNYGYTF TRBJ1-2 TRBV9
CSVQTPGETQYF TRBJ2-5 TRBV29-1
CASSIPGTGKDSPLHF TRBJ1-6 TRBV7-9
CASSADGNTEAFF TRBJ1-1 TRBV2
CASSEFRDRSGYTF TRBJ1-2 TRBV25-1
CASSRRDQDSPLHF TRBJ1-6 TRBV2
CSPARGYTF TRBJ1-2 TRBV29-1
CASSTSRENTGELFF TRBJ2-2 TRBV7-2
CASSLSPIQETQYF TRBJ2-5 TRBV13